This TCR beta chain was identified during a study of shared clonotypes between healthy human individuals. The length of the CDR3 is 17 residues. V lost 2 bases and J lost 4; bases outside the gene matches: 10. Germline assignment: CDR1 MNHNS and CDR2 SASEGT. Terminally differentiated effector memory CD45RA+ cells were excluded by CCR7 positive selection of CD45RO-negative cells. Each subset's genomic DNA was shared equally among a number of immunoSEQ plates. Sequenced by immunoSEQ multiplex PCR; TCRdb stores in-frame clones only, minus some. The sample records 1.5 million to 2.5 million clones, approximately 94% being singletons.

Sequenced input: naive CD8+ T cells sorted from blood. The J gene is TRBJ1-5, the V gene TRBV6-1, with TRBD1 matching over 8 bases. The sequence was collected from a man younger than 35 in good health. The CDR3 nucleotides read TGTGCCAGCAGTGAATATCCCAGCAGGGGGCCGAATCAGCCCCAGCATTTT. Amino acid sequence: CASSEYPSRGPNQPQHF.